One T cell receptor (beta chain) is described in this entry. Using immunoSEQ multiplex PCR, the repertoire was profiled, and TCRdb retains in-frame clones only, with some absent. The repertoire has about 87,000 clones, around 93% of them found once; the top ten carry 1.3% to 1.5%. These data are taken from a study of T cell changes during pregnancy in multiple sclerosis. CDR1 is SNHLY, CDR2 FYNNEI, per germline. With 8 bases removed from V and 0 bases from J, the gap between germline ends came to 10 bases. This CDR3 has 13 amino acids. Sequenced here: peripheral blood, sampled in the third trimester of pregnancy. V usage is TRBV2 and J usage is TRBJ1-1; no firm D call. This receptor was identified in a female donor in good health, enrolled as a control in a pregnancy study. The CDR3: CASSGVMNTEAFF. The CDR3 region has the DNA TGTGCCAGCTCAGGCGTCATGAACACTGAAGCTTTCTTT.